A selection of T cell receptor beta chains follows, all from one sample in a study of control samples from healthy donors and cancer patients. Sequencing was performed with immunoSEQ multiplex PCR; in TCRdb, only in-frame clones are kept and a portion is missing. The profile shows about 120,000 clones, around nine tenths of them singletons. What was sequenced was blood. These receptors all stem from a young man in good health. CDR3s include the opening cysteine and the closing phenylalanine or tryptophan. A D gene is named only where the DNA matches it firmly. Rows may omit the clone size; those that give it use once, few, many or a size class.

>TRBV27|.|TRBJ1-4|.
TGTGCCAGCAGACCCTGGGGCTCAACTAATGAAAAACTGTTTTTT
CASRPWGSTNEKLFF
>TRBV10-3|.|TRBJ2-1|.
TGTGCCATCAGTGGGGAACCTGGAGGGGAGCAGTTCTTC
CAISGEPGGEQFF
>TRBV10-3|.|TRBJ1-6|.
TGTGCCATCAAGGCGATGGACACAGGAAATTCACCCCTCCACTTT
CAIKAMDTGNSPLHF
>TRBV4-1|TRBD1|TRBJ1-2|.
TGCCCCAGCAGCCATGGGAGGGGGGGACAGGGTGAAGGCTACACCTTC
CPSSHGRGGQGEGYTF
>TRBV6-5|.|TRBJ1-1|.
TGTGCCAGCCTGATACACTCAGCAGGAGCTGAAGCTTTCTTT
CASLIHSAGAEAFF
>TRBV19|TRBD2|TRBJ2-1|.
TGTGCCAGTACTTTACTAGCGGGGGGGCGTTCGAATGAGCAGTTCTTC
CASTLLAGGRSNEQFF
>TRBV4-1|TRBD1|TRBJ1-5|few
TGCGCCAGCAGCCCCGGACAGGGGAACCAGCCCCAGCATTTT
CASSPGQGNQPQHF
>TRBV18|TRBD2|TRBJ2-5|.
TGTGCCAGCTCACCAGGGACTATTCAAGAGACCCAGTACTTC
CASSPGTIQETQYF
>TRBV5-1|.|TRBJ1-1|.
TGCGCCAGCAGCTCCGACTTTGGGGGGATTTTCGCTGAAGCTTTCTTT
CASSSDFGGIFAEAFF
>TRBV2|TRBD1|TRBJ1-5|.
TGTGCCAGCAGGGGGACAGGGGTTCAGCCCCAGCATTTT
CASRGTGVQPQHF
>TRBV2|.|TRBJ1-1|.
TGTGCCAGCAGTGAGCAGGGCCTAGCTGAAGCTTTCTTT
CASSEQGLAEAFF
>TRBV5-5|.|TRBJ1-6|.
TGTGCCAGCAGCTTCTTTCAGGGGAGTAATTCACCCCTCCACTTT
CASSFFQGSNSPLHF
>TRBV6-5|TRBD1|TRBJ2-5|.
TGTGCCACCCAAGAACCGGGACAGAACCAAGAGACCCAGTACTTC
CATQEPGQNQETQYF
>TRBV24-1|.|TRBJ2-5|.
TGTGCCACCAGTGCCTCCGTGTCGGCAGACCAAGAGACCCAGTACTTC
CATSASVSADQETQYF
>TRBV28|.|TRBJ1-2|.
TGTGCCAGCAGTTTAGAGGAAATAGGACTGAGCTACACCTTC
CASSLEEIGLSYTF
>TRBV5-6|.|TRBJ2-2|.
TGTGCCAGCAGCTCGGGGGTAAACACCGGGGAGCTGTTTTTT
CASSSGVNTGELFF
>TRBV6-1|.|TRBJ1-6|.
TGTGCCAGCAGTGAAGCGCTCCAGGTTGAGACACCCCTCCACTTT
CASSEALQVETPLHF
>TRBV18|.|TRBJ1-1|.
TGTGCCAGCTCACCGGAGAGCGGACGGGGTTACACTGAAGCTTTCTTT
CASSPESGRGYTEAFF
>TRBV4-1|.|TRBJ1-1|few
TGCGCCAGCAGCCAAGAGGGGAAGAACACTGAAGCTTTCTTT
CASSQEGKNTEAFF
>TRBV7-2|TRBD1|TRBJ1-1|.
TGTGCCAGCAGCGTGACAGGGGGCAGGACTGAAGCTTTCTTT
CASSVTGGRTEAFF
>TRBV19|.|TRBJ1-5|.
TGTGCCAGACAACAGGTTAGCAATCAGCCCCAGCATTTT
CARQQVSNQPQHF
>TRBV30|.|TRBJ1-1|.
TGTGCCTGGAGTGTCGGGGGAGGGATGACTGAAGCTTTCTTT
CAWSVGGGMTEAFF
>TRBV12-3/TRBV12-4|.|TRBJ1-1|.
TGTGCCAGCACCCTGACAGAGAACACTGAAGCTTTCTTT
CASTLTENTEAFF
>TRBV29-1|.|TRBJ2-4|.
TGCAGCGTTCGAGGGCTACAAAACATTCAGTACTTC
CSVRGLQNIQYF
>TRBV28|TRBD1|TRBJ2-3|.
TGTGCCAGCAGCAGAGGACAGGGGGCAGATACGCAGTATTTT
CASSRGQGADTQYF
>TRBV7-8|TRBD1|TRBJ1-1|.
TGTGCCAGCAGCTTAGGGGGGACAGGGCTCACTGAAGCTTTCTTT
CASSLGGTGLTEAFF
>TRBV2|TRBD2|TRBJ2-1|.
TGTGCCAGCCGTCGGACTAGCGGGGGGTATGAGCAGTTCTTC
CASRRTSGGYEQFF
>TRBV2|.|TRBJ1-1|.
TGTGCCAGCACGGGGGAAAGGACAGACACTGAAGCTTTCTTT
CASTGERTDTEAFF
>TRBV2|.|TRBJ1-1|.
TGTGCCAGCAGTGAAAAGGCCCTAGAAGGCACTGAAGCTTTCTTT
CASSEKALEGTEAFF
>TRBV7-2|TRBD1|TRBJ1-5|once
TGTGCCAGCAGTCCGGACAGGGACCAGCCCCAGCATTTT
CASSPDRDQPQHF
>TRBV5-8|.|TRBJ1-2|once
TGTGCCAGCAGCCGGCTAGGGGCTAACTATGGCTACACCTTC
CASSRLGANYGYTF
>TRBV7-9|.|TRBJ1-4|once
TGTGCCAGCAGCTTAGCGGGCAGGGACGGGGAAAAACTGTTTTTT
CASSLAGRDGEKLFF
>TRBV3-1/TRBV3-2|.|TRBJ1-4|once
TGTGCCAGCAGCCCCTCCGCGGGAAAACTGTTTTTT
CASSPSAGKLFF
>TRBV6-5|.|TRBJ1-5|few
TGTGCCAGCAGCCTCGTCCGGAGTGGCAATCAGCCCCAGCATTTT
CASSLVRSGNQPQHF
>TRBV30|.|TRBJ1-1|.
TGTGCCTGGAGTGTAGGCAGGGTCCGGATTGAAGCTTTCTTT
CAWSVGRVRIEAFF
>TRBV15|TRBD1|TRBJ1-1|.
TGTGCCACCAGCAGAGGGGGACAGGCCATGAACACTGAAGCTTTCTTT
CATSRGGQAMNTEAFF
>TRBV4-1|TRBD1|TRBJ1-5|once
TGCGCCAGCAGCCCATTCATTACAGGGGGCTCCAATCAGCCCCAGCATTTT
CASSPFITGGSNQPQHF
>TRBV24-1|.|TRBJ2-1|.
TGTGCCACCAGTGATTTGAGCCAAAACAATGAGCAGTTCTTC
CATSDLSQNNEQFF
>TRBV18|TRBD2|TRBJ2-5|.
TGTGCCAGCTCACCACCGGGACTAGCGGGGGGGACCCAAGAGACCCAGTACTTC
CASSPPGLAGGTQETQYF
>TRBV30|.|TRBJ1-6|few
TGTGCCTGGAAAAACAGTTATTCACCCCTCCACTTT
CAWKNSYSPLHF
>TRBV7-8|TRBD2|TRBJ2-3|.
TGTGCCAGCAGCTTAGGTTACGGAGCGGGGGGGCATGGAGATACGCAGTATTTT
CASSLGYGAGGHGDTQYF
>TRBV7-6|TRBD1|TRBJ1-6|once
TGTGCCAGCAGCTTAGGACAGGGATATCGGTCACCCCTCCACTTT
CASSLGQGYRSPLHF
>TRBV28|TRBD1|TRBJ1-1|.
TGTGCCACCCAGTCCGGGACAGTGAACACTGAAGCTTTCTTT
CATQSGTVNTEAFF
>TRBV25-1|TRBD1|TRBJ1-2|.
TGTGCCAGCAGCCCGACAGGGACCTATGGCTACACCTTC
CASSPTGTYGYTF
>TRBV3-1/TRBV3-2|TRBD2|TRBJ2-2|.
TGTGCCAGCGAGGATAGCGGGGGGAACACCGGGGAGCTGTTTTTT
CASEDSGGNTGELFF
>TRBV5-5|.|TRBJ1-2|few
TGTGCCAGCAGCTTGGGGCCCGCAGAAGCTAACTATGGCTACACCTTC
CASSLGPAEANYGYTF
>TRBV12-3/TRBV12-4|.|TRBJ1-2|.
TGTGCCAGCAGTTCGACGAGGGGCGGTGGCTACACCTTC
CASSSTRGGGYTF
>TRBV9|.|TRBJ2-5|.
TGTGCCAGCGGGATCTCTCCGACGGACCCCATGGAGACCCAGTACTTC
CASGISPTDPMETQYF
>TRBV10-3|.|TRBJ1-2|.
TGTGCCATCAGTGAGGCAGCCAATGGCTACACCTTC
CAISEAANGYTF
>TRBV7-2|.|TRBJ2-5|few
TGTGCCAGCAGCTTCCAGGGCCTCCAAGAGACCCAGTACTTC
CASSFQGLQETQYF
>TRBV11-2|.|TRBJ1-3|.
TGTGCCAGCAGCTTAGGTCCACACACACTCTCTGGAAACACCATATATTTT
CASSLGPHTLSGNTIYF
>TRBV20-1|.|TRBJ2-5|.
TGCAGTGCTCCATACCTTGCGACCCAGTACTTC
CSAPYLATQYF
>TRBV7-9|TRBD1|TRBJ1-2|.
TGTGCCAGCAGCCCCCAACCCGGGACAGGGGAAGGCTACACCTTC
CASSPQPGTGEGYTF